The 26 T cell receptor beta chains reported below all come from one sample, sequenced in a study of CD8 T cells in Susac syndrome. Random hexamers were used to reverse transcribe 0.5 to 1 ug of RNA. TCRdb itself ran the immunoSEQ multiplex PCR reads through MiXCR, one entry per CDR3 protein. The sample holds roughly 150,000 distinct CDR3 sequences; about 90% are singletons and the top ten take under 0.085%. Material for sequencing was CD4+ T cells from PBMCs. These receptors were collected from a human donor in good health.

This chain joins TRBV29-1 and TRBJ1-2, with 9 bases that match TRBD1. This CDR3 comprises 12 residues. Germline trimming cut 7 bases from V and 5 bases from J; bases unmatched to any gene: 5. Germline V lookup: CDR1 SQVTM, CDR2 ANQGSEA. Written as DNA, the CDR3 is TGCAGCGCCTACGGACAGGGGTATGGCTACACCTTC. Amino acid sequence: CSAYGQGYGYTF.

This clonotype was found once. This sequence joins TRBV10-3 and TRBJ2-1, with 9 bases that match TRBD2. CDR1 is ENHRY and CDR2 is SYGVKD in the germline V gene. This CDR3 spans 16 amino acids. Trimming cost V 1 base and J 4 bases; bases outside gene matches: 5. The CDR3 here is CAISEWGGGVYNEQFF. CDR3 nucleotides: TGTGCCATCAGTGAGTGGGGCGGGGGGGTATACAATGAGCAGTTCTTC.

V usage is TRBV5-4 and J usage is TRBJ2-3; D is perhaps TRBD2 (6 bases). The CDR3 contains 16 residues. The germline V and J ends were trimmed by 6 bases and 3 bases, with 20 bases remaining between them. From germline, CDR1 is SGHNT and CDR2 YYREEE (reference sequence). The CDR3 is CASTPGVGGGTDTQYF. CDR3 nucleotides: TGTGCCAGCACCCCGGGAGTCGGGGGAGGTACAGATACGCAGTATTTT.

The chain couples TRBV10-3 to TRBJ2-3; 7 bases align to TRBD1. Germline trimming cut 7 bases from V and 0 bases from J; bases unmatched to any gene: 4. CDR3 length: 14 amino acids. Germline values: CDR1 ENHRY, CDR2 SYGVKD. The CDR3 reads CAIKDRPSTDTQYF. The CDR3 bases are TGTGCCATCAAGGACAGGCCGAGCACAGATACGCAGTATTTT.

The CDR3, as DNA: TGCAGTGCTAGAGATCTGGGACGGTCCTACGAGCAGTACTTC. Its translation: CSARDLGRSYEQYF. The V and J genes are TRBV20-1 and TRBJ2-7, with D perhaps assigned TRBD1 or TRBD2 (5 bases each). This CDR3 is 14 amino acids long. V lost 0 bases to trimming and J lost 1 base, with 10 bases between them. Germline V CDR1 and CDR2: DFQATT, SNEGSKA (reference sequence).

The chain combines TRBV23-1 with TRBJ2-7; no definite D call. TRBV23-1 is marked as an open reading frame, function uncertain. The CDR3 is made up of 11 amino acids. V was trimmed by 5 bases and J by 2 bases, leaving 4 bases between them. For the CDR3, the DNA is TGCGCCAGCAGTGTGGCCTACGAGCAGTACTTC. The encoded protein is CASSVAYEQYF.

The chain joins TRBV19 to TRBJ2-3, with D possibly being TRBD1 (6 bases). The V and J ends lost 2 bases and 4 bases respectively, with 10 bases between them. CDR1 is LNHDA, CDR2 SQIVND, per germline (reference sequence). The CDR3 length is 14 residues. DNA of the CDR3: TGTGCCAGTAGTATACAGGGGATGGCAGATACGCAGTATTTT. Translating gives CASSIQGMADTQYF.

The V gene is TRBV7-6, the J gene TRBJ2-7, with TRBD2 matching 8 bases. The CDR3 loop spans 16 amino acids. CDR1 is SGHVS and CDR2 is FNYEAQ in the germline V gene. V lost 5 bases, J lost 3 bases, and 12 bases stayed unmatched. The CDR3: CASSLISGGEVYEQYF. CDR3 nucleotide sequence: TGTGCCAGCAGCCTGATAAGCGGGGGTGAAGTCTACGAGCAGTACTTC.

The chain is built from TRBV5-1 and TRBJ2-5; the D is unclear. Trimming removed 7 bases at V and 2 bases at J, with 12 bases between. The CDR3 is 13 amino acids. The germline gives CDR1 SGHRS, CDR2 YFSETQ. The CDR3 DNA reads as TGCGCCAGCTGTGACCCACATCAAGAGACCCAGTACTTC. Translation: CASCDPHQETQYF. Combining the CDR3 with reference TRBV5-1 and TRBJ2-5 gives the whole variable domain KAGVTQTPRYLIKTRGQQVTLSCSPISGHRSVSWYQQTPGQGLQFLFEYFSETQRNKGNFPGRFSGRQFSNSRSEMNVSTLELGDSALYLCASCDPHQETQYFGPGTRLLVL.

The chain uses TRBV5-1 and TRBJ2-2; no definite D call. Trimming removed 0 bases from V and 6 bases from J, with 6 bases in between. The CDR3 contains 13 residues. Germline V CDR1 and CDR2: SGHRS, YFSETQ. The CDR3 loop is CASSLETAGELFF. In DNA, the CDR3 is TGCGCCAGCAGCTTGGAAACGGCCGGGGAGCTGTTTTTT.

V gene TRBV3-1 combines with J gene TRBJ2-7; a weak D match, TRBD2 (5 bases). Germline CDR1 reads LGHDT; CDR2 reads YNNKEL (reference sequence). This CDR3 is 12 amino acids long. Trimming cost V 1 base and J 6 bases, with 7 bases left between them. CDR3 bases: TGTGCCAGCAGCCAAGGAGGGCGCGAGCAGTACTTC. Protein sequence: CASSQGGREQYF.

This clonotype was found a few times. The J gene is TRBJ2-7, the V gene TRBV18, with D possibly being TRBD1 (5 bases). Trimming stripped 3 bases from V and 5 bases from J, with 11 bases between. The CDR3 contains 13 residues. The V gene's germline CDR1 is KGHSH and CDR2 LQKENI. The CDR3 spells CASSPSRDNEQYF. In nucleotides, the CDR3 is TGTGCCAGCTCACCTAGCAGGGATAACGAGCAGTACTTC.

The V and J genes are TRBV6-2 or TRBV6-3 and TRBJ2-7; 7 positions agree with TRBD1. J lost 9 bases, V lost 6 bases, and 8 bases had no gene match. The CDR3 consists of 12 residues. Germline V gene data show CDR1 as MNHEY and CDR2 as SVGEGT. CDR3 sequence (DNA): TGTGCCAGCAGATACAGGGGATTGGGGCAGTACTTC. This translates into CASRYRGLGQYF.

The CDR3 protein is CASSTDRVRDTQYF. Written as DNA, the CDR3 is TGTGCCAGCAGCACGGACAGGGTTAGAGATACGCAGTATTTT. The chain carries TRBV7-2 and TRBJ2-3; 8 positions match TRBD1. The V and J ends lost 5 bases and 5 bases, in that order; junction bases with no gene match: 6. Germline-derived CDR1 and CDR2 are SGHTA and FQGNSA. The CDR3 is 14 residues long.

The chain combines TRBV2 with TRBJ2-7, with TRBD2 matching over 9 bases. This CDR3 is 15 amino acids long. Germline loops: CDR1 SNHLY, CDR2 FYNNEI. Unmatched junction bases numbered 6, after V lost 6 bases and J lost 0 bases. CDR3 amino acids: CASRRAGGSSYEQYF. CDR3 DNA: TGTGCCAGCAGGAGGGCGGGAGGGAGCTCCTACGAGCAGTACTTC.

V usage is TRBV6-5 and J usage is TRBJ2-5; D might be TRBD2 (6 bases). CDR1 and CDR2 (germline): MNHEY, SVGAGI. Trimming took off 3 bases at V and 5 bases at J, with 10 bases between the two ends. The CDR3 has 13 amino acids. The CDR3 coding sequence is TGTGCCAGCAGTTATGTGAGCGGGGAGACCCAGTACTTC. Its protein product is CASSYVSGETQYF.

This rearrangement joins TRBV5-1 to TRBJ2-3, with D tentatively TRBD2 (6 bases). Between the trimmed V and J ends, which lost 0 bases and 5 bases, there was a span of 10 bases. The CDR3 has 14 residues. The V gene's germline CDR1 is SGHRS and CDR2 YFSETQ. This chain's CDR3 is CASSLGGVQDTQYF. In nucleotides, the CDR3 is TGCGCCAGCAGCTTGGGGGGGGTGCAAGATACGCAGTATTTT.

The chain carries TRBV20-1 and TRBJ1-5; no clear D. This CDR3 has 14 residues. V lost 4 bases and J lost 0, with 10 bases in between. Germline V gene lookup returns CDR1 DFQATT and CDR2 SNEGSKA (reference sequence). The CDR3 DNA follows: TGCAGTGCTAAGACCCCCTATAGCAATCAGCCCCAGCATTTT. Translated: CSAKTPYSNQPQHF.

The rearrangement links TRBV11-2 to TRBJ1-1; D possibly corresponds to TRBD1 (6 bases). V lost 4 bases to trimming and J lost 2 bases, with 14 bases between them. Germline loops: CDR1 SGHAT, CDR2 FQNNGV. The CDR3 is 15 amino acids. The CDR3 is CASSSTKQGNTEAFF. For the CDR3, the DNA is TGTGCCAGCAGCTCTACTAAACAGGGTAACACTGAAGCTTTCTTT.

V is TRBV14 and J is TRBJ2-1, with 7 bases fitting TRBD2. This CDR3 has 17 residues. CDR1 and CDR2 from the germline V gene are SGHDN and FVKESK. V shed 1 base, J shed 3 bases, and the junction held 9 bases outside the gene matches. CDR3 bases: TGTGCCAGCAGCCAAGGAGGGGCTAGCGGAGTCTACAATGAGCAGTTCTTC. This codes for CASSQGGASGVYNEQFF.

This clonotype was counted a single time. The chain uses TRBV12-3 or TRBV12-4 and TRBJ2-3; 7 bases map to TRBD2. The CDR3 has 17 amino acids. The ends lost 5 bases at V and 1 base at J; junction bases unmatched: 12. The CDR3 region is CASSPPAGRGGTDTQYF. In DNA, the CDR3 is TGTGCCAGCAGTCCGCCGGCGGGTCGGGGGGGCACAGATACGCAGTATTTT.

The chain employs TRBV7-2 and TRBJ2-2; D gene unclear. The CDR3 is 13 amino acids. Trimming stripped 1 base from V and 3 bases from J, with 3 bases between. From germline, CDR1 is SGHTA and CDR2 FQGNSA. CDR3 DNA sequence: TGTGCCAGCAGCTTAGTTCACACCGGGGAGCTGTTTTTT. Translating it yields CASSLVHTGELFF. Full variable domain (outside the CDR3, taken from reference TRBV7-2 and TRBJ2-2): GAGVSQSPSNKVTEKGKDVELRCDPISGHTALYWYRQSLGQGLEFLIYFQGNSAPDKSGLPSDRFSAERTGGSVSTLTIQRTQQEDSAVYLCASSLVHTGELFFGEGSRLTVL.

The gene calls are TRBV15 and TRBJ2-7; 9 bases are a match to TRBD1. This CDR3 region has 16 residues. V dropped 5 bases and J dropped 2; count of bases not matched to a gene: 10. CDR1 and CDR2 from the germline V gene are LNHNV and YYDKDF (reference sequence). The CDR3 nucleotides read TGTGCCACCAGCGGAAAGGGGACAGGGAGCCCCTACGAGCAGTACTTC. Amino acid sequence: CATSGKGTGSPYEQYF. The whole variable domain, remainder taken from reference TRBV15 and TRBJ2-7, is DAMVIQNPRYQVTQFGKPVTLSCSQTLNHNVMYWYQQKSSQAPKLLFHYYDKDFNNEADTPDNFQSRRPNTSFCFLDIRSPGLGDTAMYLCATSGKGTGSPYEQYFGPGTRLTVT.

The gene calls are TRBV2 and TRBJ2-1; D is perhaps TRBD1 or TRBD2 (5 bases each). The CDR3 extends over 12 amino acids. Trimming pared 7 bases from V and 8 bases from J, leaving 12 bases between. The germline V gene has CDR1 SNHLY and CDR2 FYNNEI. The CDR3 region has the DNA TGTGCCAGCACTCTGGGACGAGATGAGCAGTTCTTC. It codes for CASTLGRDEQFF. Based on the CDR3 plus reference TRBV2 and TRBJ2-1, the full variable domain is EPEVTQTPSHQVTQMGQEVILRCVPISNHLYFYWYRQILGQKVEFLVSFYNNEISEKSEIFDDQFSVERPDGSNFTLKIRSTKLEDSAMYFCASTLGRDEQFFGPGTRLTVL.

This clonotype came up once. This chain uses TRBV7-2 with TRBJ2-7; 8 bases match TRBD1. The CDR3 sequence is 15 residues long. Germline V CDR1 and CDR2: SGHTA, FQGNSA. V lost 3 bases and J lost 1; bases outside the gene matches: 5. In DNA form, the CDR3 reads TGTGCCAGCAGCTTTCGGGGACAGGCTTCCTACGAGCAGTACTTC. Its translation is CASSFRGQASYEQYF.

The chain joins TRBV5-4 to TRBJ2-1; 11 bases agree with TRBD2. CDR1 and CDR2 (germline): SGHNT, YYREEE (reference sequence). V lost 4 bases and J lost 0; bases outside the gene matches: 6. The CDR3 consists of 17 residues. CDR3 residues: CASSPGTSGYSYNEQFF. As DNA, the CDR3 is TGTGCCAGCAGCCCCGGGACTAGCGGTTACTCCTACAATGAGCAGTTCTTC.